These T cell receptor beta chains were read from a single sample in a study of neoadjuvant anti-PD-1 for oral cavity cancer. Profiled with immunoSEQ multiplex PCR; TCRdb holds only in-frame clones, not every one. Of 30,000 to 35,000 clones listed, roughly 89% are singletons. Sequenced here: PBMCs, sampled before nivolumab (anti-PD-1) treatment. The receptors shown here come from a person aged 40 to 85 with oral cavity squamous cell carcinoma. Each CDR3 is given with its conserved first and last residue. A D gene is named only where the DNA matches it firmly. The size of a clone is reported for some rows only, either as once, few or many, or as a class for expanded clones.

j_gene: TRBJ2-7; v_gene: TRBV7-9; d_gene: TRBD1; abundance: -; CDR3nt: TGTGCCCGGGATCCACAGGGGGCCAGCCACGAGCAGTACTTC; CDR3aa: CARDPQGASHEQYF
j_gene: TRBJ2-5; v_gene: TRBV14; d_gene: TRBD1; abundance: -; CDR3nt: TGTGCCAGCAGCCATCGACAGGGGGCCACCCAAGAGACCCAGTACTTC; CDR3aa: CASSHRQGATQETQYF
j_gene: TRBJ1-2; v_gene: TRBV6-4; d_gene: -; abundance: -; CDR3nt: TGTGCCAGCAGTGAGGATGGAGGACGAACGACCGACTATGGCTACACCTTC; CDR3aa: CASSEDGGRTTDYGYTF
j_gene: TRBJ1-4; v_gene: TRBV4-3; d_gene: TRBD1; abundance: -; CDR3nt: TGCGCCAGCAGCCAAGGTTTGGGGACAGTAGAAAAACTGTTTTTT; CDR3aa: CASSQGLGTVEKLFF
j_gene: TRBJ2-7; v_gene: TRBV5-6; d_gene: TRBD1; abundance: once; CDR3nt: TGTGCCAGCAGCTTGGGCGGGACAGGGGTCTACGAGCAGTACTTC; CDR3aa: CASSLGGTGVYEQYF
j_gene: TRBJ1-1; v_gene: TRBV6-5; d_gene: TRBD1; abundance: -; CDR3nt: TGTGCCAGCAGGACAGGGACCCTGGGGGACACTGAAGCTTTCTTT; CDR3aa: CASRTGTLGDTEAFF
j_gene: TRBJ2-7; v_gene: TRBV5-1; d_gene: -; abundance: -; CDR3nt: TGCGCCAGCAGCTTCGACAGCGCAGGCTACGAGCAGTACTTC; CDR3aa: CASSFDSAGYEQYF
j_gene: TRBJ1-2; v_gene: TRBV29-1; d_gene: -; abundance: -; CDR3nt: TGCAGCGTAAAGGACAGAGAGAACTATGGCTACACCTTC; CDR3aa: CSVKDRENYGYTF
j_gene: TRBJ2-6; v_gene: TRBV19; d_gene: -; abundance: -; CDR3nt: TGTGCCAGTAGTCCTGGGACGGGCCCGTCTGGGGCCAACGTCCTGACTTTC; CDR3aa: CASSPGTGPSGANVLTF
j_gene: TRBJ1-2; v_gene: TRBV4-3; d_gene: TRBD1; abundance: -; CDR3nt: TGCGCCAGCAGCCAAGTGGCAGGGGGCAACTATGGCTACACCTTC; CDR3aa: CASSQVAGGNYGYTF
j_gene: TRBJ2-3; v_gene: TRBV5-1; d_gene: TRBD1; abundance: -; CDR3nt: TGCGCCAGCAGCTTGCTGAGACAGGGCTCAGATACGCAGTATTTT; CDR3aa: CASSLLRQGSDTQYF
j_gene: TRBJ2-5; v_gene: TRBV6-1; d_gene: TRBD1; abundance: -; CDR3nt: TGTGCCAGCAGTGACAAGACAGGGGTAGAGACCCAGTACTTC; CDR3aa: CASSDKTGVETQYF
j_gene: TRBJ2-3; v_gene: TRBV9; d_gene: -; abundance: -; CDR3nt: TGTGCCAGCAGCCCCCCAACCCCGGGCACAGATACGCAGTATTTT; CDR3aa: CASSPPTPGTDTQYF
j_gene: TRBJ2-1; v_gene: TRBV7-2; d_gene: TRBD2; abundance: -; CDR3nt: TGTGCCAGCAGCTTAGTTGTGGCGGTGCGGGCTAGCGGGTACAATGAGCAGTTCTTC; CDR3aa: CASSLVVAVRASGYNEQFF
j_gene: TRBJ2-7; v_gene: TRBV10-3; d_gene: -; abundance: -; CDR3nt: TGTGCCATCAGTGCAGGGGCTGGCTACGAGCAGTACTTC; CDR3aa: CAISAGAGYEQYF
j_gene: TRBJ1-4; v_gene: TRBV9; d_gene: -; abundance: -; CDR3nt: TGTGCCAGCAGCGTAGACCGGGGTGAAAAACTGTTTTTT; CDR3aa: CASSVDRGEKLFF
j_gene: TRBJ1-2; v_gene: TRBV19; d_gene: -; abundance: -; CDR3nt: TGTGCCAGTACCCCAACTGGCGATGGCTACACCTTC; CDR3aa: CASTPTGDGYTF
j_gene: TRBJ2-7; v_gene: TRBV4-1; d_gene: -; abundance: -; CDR3nt: TGCGCCAGCAGCCAACTAGGGGAATCCTACGAGCAGTACTTC; CDR3aa: CASSQLGESYEQYF
j_gene: TRBJ2-2; v_gene: TRBV7-9; d_gene: -; abundance: once; CDR3nt: TGTGCCAGCAGCTTGGACAGCGCGAACACCGGGGAGCTGTTTTTT; CDR3aa: CASSLDSANTGELFF
j_gene: TRBJ2-7; v_gene: TRBV9; d_gene: TRBD2; abundance: -; CDR3nt: TGTGCCAGCAGCGTAGGTGGACTAGCCTACGAGCAGTACTTC; CDR3aa: CASSVGGLAYEQYF
j_gene: TRBJ2-5; v_gene: TRBV2; d_gene: -; abundance: -; CDR3nt: TGTGCCAGCAGTGGGCAGGGAGCTCCCAAAGAGACCCAGTACTTC; CDR3aa: CASSGQGAPKETQYF
j_gene: TRBJ2-7; v_gene: TRBV7-9; d_gene: -; abundance: -; CDR3nt: TGTGCCAGCAGCTTACAAACTTACGAGCAGTACTTC; CDR3aa: CASSLQTYEQYF
j_gene: TRBJ2-1; v_gene: TRBV5-1; d_gene: -; abundance: -; CDR3nt: TGCGCCAGCAGCTTGGAAGGCGGGGAGATCTACAATGAGCAGTTCTTC; CDR3aa: CASSLEGGEIYNEQFF
j_gene: TRBJ1-2; v_gene: TRBV25-1; d_gene: -; abundance: -; CDR3nt: TGTGCCAGCAGTGCATCGGGACACCTCTATGGCTACACCTTC; CDR3aa: CASSASGHLYGYTF
j_gene: TRBJ2-7; v_gene: TRBV7-2; d_gene: -; abundance: -; CDR3nt: TGTGCCAGCAGCTTAGCTCCTAGCTGGTCATACGAGCAGTACTTC; CDR3aa: CASSLAPSWSYEQYF
j_gene: TRBJ2-5; v_gene: TRBV5-1; d_gene: -; abundance: -; CDR3nt: TGCGCCAGCAGCTCCCCGGCGCAAGAGACCCAGTACTTC; CDR3aa: CASSSPAQETQYF
j_gene: TRBJ2-5; v_gene: TRBV9; d_gene: -; abundance: -; CDR3nt: TGTGCCAGCAGCCAAACCTCTGTCGAGACCCAGTACTTC; CDR3aa: CASSQTSVETQYF
j_gene: TRBJ1-5; v_gene: TRBV2; d_gene: -; abundance: few; CDR3nt: TGTGCCAGCAGTGAAGGGCTCAGGGCAGATCAGCCCCAGCATTTT; CDR3aa: CASSEGLRADQPQHF
j_gene: TRBJ1-5; v_gene: TRBV28; d_gene: -; abundance: few; CDR3nt: TGTGCCAGCAGCCTCTTTTCGATGGGTTTTGGCAATCAGCCCCAGCATTTT; CDR3aa: CASSLFSMGFGNQPQHF
j_gene: TRBJ2-7; v_gene: TRBV5-5; d_gene: -; abundance: -; CDR3nt: TGTGCCAGCAGCTGGACGGCGTCCTACGAGCAGTACTTC; CDR3aa: CASSWTASYEQYF
j_gene: TRBJ2-7; v_gene: TRBV7-9; d_gene: TRBD2; abundance: -; CDR3nt: TGTGCCAGCAGCTTGGGCGGGGGACAGCAGTACTTC; CDR3aa: CASSLGGGQQYF
j_gene: TRBJ2-7; v_gene: TRBV7-2; d_gene: -; abundance: -; CDR3nt: TGTGCCAGCAGCTCTGGGACGGATACTCATTCCTACGAGCAGTACTTC; CDR3aa: CASSSGTDTHSYEQYF
j_gene: TRBJ1-1; v_gene: TRBV19; d_gene: TRBD1; abundance: -; CDR3nt: TGTGCCAGTAGTGTACAGGGGGGTAACACTGAAGCTTTCTTT; CDR3aa: CASSVQGGNTEAFF
j_gene: TRBJ2-5; v_gene: TRBV4-2; d_gene: -; abundance: -; CDR3nt: TGTGCCAGCAGCCGAGGTGCGGAGACCCAGTACTTC; CDR3aa: CASSRGAETQYF
j_gene: TRBJ2-1; v_gene: TRBV10-3; d_gene: TRBD2; abundance: -; CDR3nt: TGTGCCATCAGTGAACGCACAGGGCGAGCGGGGGTCTCCTACAATGAGCAGTTCTTC; CDR3aa: CAISERTGRAGVSYNEQFF
j_gene: TRBJ2-5; v_gene: TRBV28; d_gene: TRBD2; abundance: -; CDR3nt: TGTGCCAGCAGTTTATGGGTTAGCGGGGGAATGGGGTTAGAGACCCAGTACTTC; CDR3aa: CASSLWVSGGMGLETQYF
j_gene: TRBJ1-6; v_gene: TRBV5-4; d_gene: -; abundance: -; CDR3nt: TGTGCCAGCAGCCCCGGGGCGAGCTCCTATAATTCACCCCTCCACTTT; CDR3aa: CASSPGASSYNSPLHF
j_gene: TRBJ1-1; v_gene: TRBV7-9; d_gene: -; abundance: -; CDR3nt: TGTGCCAGCAGCGGGCCTAGGGACAATCGAGGAGACACTGAAGCTTTCTTT; CDR3aa: CASSGPRDNRGDTEAFF
j_gene: TRBJ2-1; v_gene: TRBV13; d_gene: TRBD2; abundance: few; CDR3nt: TGTGCCAGCAGCTTACCCCAGCCGGGGGGATACAATGAGCAGTTCTTC; CDR3aa: CASSLPQPGGYNEQFF
j_gene: TRBJ1-2; v_gene: TRBV19; d_gene: TRBD1; abundance: -; CDR3nt: TGTGCCAGTAGTCCAAACCCAGGACAGGCGACGTATTATGGCTACACCTTC; CDR3aa: CASSPNPGQATYYGYTF
j_gene: TRBJ2-3; v_gene: TRBV18; d_gene: -; abundance: -; CDR3nt: TGTGCCAGCTCACCACCGCAGTCCCTGAATACGCAGTATTTT; CDR3aa: CASSPPQSLNTQYF
j_gene: TRBJ2-3; v_gene: TRBV2; d_gene: TRBD2; abundance: -; CDR3nt: TGTGCCAGCACCTTCGGACTAGCGGGGGGGGGAGATACGCAGTATTTT; CDR3aa: CASTFGLAGGGDTQYF
j_gene: TRBJ1-2; v_gene: TRBV14; d_gene: -; abundance: -; CDR3nt: TGTGCCAGCAGCCAACTCGGACGAGATGTGGGCTACACCTTC; CDR3aa: CASSQLGRDVGYTF
j_gene: TRBJ1-1; v_gene: TRBV20-1; d_gene: -; abundance: -; CDR3nt: TGCAGTGCTAGTATGAACACTGAAGCTTTCTTT; CDR3aa: CSASMNTEAFF
j_gene: TRBJ2-1; v_gene: TRBV28; d_gene: TRBD2; abundance: -; CDR3nt: TGTGCCAGCAGTGGCGGGGGAAATGAGCAGTTCTTC; CDR3aa: CASSGGGNEQFF
j_gene: TRBJ2-3; v_gene: TRBV7-2; d_gene: -; abundance: once; CDR3nt: TGTGCCACCCAAGGTCAGGGGTGGGCCGGCACAGATACGCAGTATTTT; CDR3aa: CATQGQGWAGTDTQYF
j_gene: TRBJ2-1; v_gene: TRBV7-2; d_gene: -; abundance: -; CDR3nt: TGTGCCAGCAGCCCCGGGATTTACAATGAGCAGTTCTTC; CDR3aa: CASSPGIYNEQFF
j_gene: TRBJ1-4; v_gene: TRBV4-1; d_gene: -; abundance: once; CDR3nt: TGCGCCAGCAGCCATATAGACCGGGGAACTAATGAAAAACTGTTTTTT; CDR3aa: CASSHIDRGTNEKLFF
j_gene: TRBJ1-5; v_gene: TRBV27; d_gene: TRBD1; abundance: once; CDR3nt: TGTGCCAGCAGTCCAGACAGGGGAAGTCAGCCCCAGCATTTT; CDR3aa: CASSPDRGSQPQHF
j_gene: TRBJ1-2; v_gene: TRBV7-9; d_gene: TRBD1; abundance: -; CDR3nt: TGTGCCAGCAGCTTAGCCGGGACAGACTTCTATGGCTACACCTTC; CDR3aa: CASSLAGTDFYGYTF